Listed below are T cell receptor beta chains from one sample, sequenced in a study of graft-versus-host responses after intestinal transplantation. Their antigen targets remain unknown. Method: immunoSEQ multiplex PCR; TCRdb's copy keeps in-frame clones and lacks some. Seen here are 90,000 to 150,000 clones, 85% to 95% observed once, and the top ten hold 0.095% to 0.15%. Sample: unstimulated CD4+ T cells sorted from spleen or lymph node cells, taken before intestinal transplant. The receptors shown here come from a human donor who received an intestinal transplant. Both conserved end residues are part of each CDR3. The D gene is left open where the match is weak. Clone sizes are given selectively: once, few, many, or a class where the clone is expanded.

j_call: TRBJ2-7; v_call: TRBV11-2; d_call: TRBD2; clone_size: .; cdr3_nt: TGTGCCAGCAGCTTAACTAGCGGGAGCAGAATCGAGCAGTACTTC; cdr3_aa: CASSLTSGSRIEQYF
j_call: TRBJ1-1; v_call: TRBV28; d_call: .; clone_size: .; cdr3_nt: TGTGCCAGCCGCCTGTTGAACACTGAAGCTTTCTTT; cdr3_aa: CASRLLNTEAFF
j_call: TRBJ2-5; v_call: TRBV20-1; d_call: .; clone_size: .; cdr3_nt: TGCAGTGCTAGACTAGGGGAGACCCAGTACTTC; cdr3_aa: CSARLGETQYF
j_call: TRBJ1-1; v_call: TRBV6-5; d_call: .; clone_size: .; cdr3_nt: TGTGCCAGCAGTGCGCCAGGGATCCCCGGGACTGAAGCTTTCTTT; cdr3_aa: CASSAPGIPGTEAFF
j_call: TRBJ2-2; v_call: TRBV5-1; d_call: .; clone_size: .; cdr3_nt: TGCGCCAGCGAAGAACGTGCAGGTCCCGCCGGGGAGCTGTTTTTT; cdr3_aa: CASEERAGPAGELFF
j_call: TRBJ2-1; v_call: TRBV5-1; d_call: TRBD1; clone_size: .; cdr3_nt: TGCGCCAGCAGCGTAGGACAGGGTGGGTACAATGAGCAGTTCTTC; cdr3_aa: CASSVGQGGYNEQFF
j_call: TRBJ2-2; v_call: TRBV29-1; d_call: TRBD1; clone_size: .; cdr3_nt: TGCAGCGTTGATCCCCAGGGGGCAAGGGCCGGGGAGCTGTTTTTT; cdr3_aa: CSVDPQGARAGELFF
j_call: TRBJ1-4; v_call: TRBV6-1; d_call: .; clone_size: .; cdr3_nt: TGTGCCAGCAGTGAGGTGAACAAAATGGGGGAAAAACTGTTTTTT; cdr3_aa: CASSEVNKMGEKLFF
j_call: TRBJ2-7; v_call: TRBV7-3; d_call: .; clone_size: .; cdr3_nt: TGTGCCAGCAGCTTAACACCGTTCTCCTACGAGCAGTACTTC; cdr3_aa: CASSLTPFSYEQYF
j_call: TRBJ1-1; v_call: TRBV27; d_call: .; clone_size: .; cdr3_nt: TGTGCCAGCAGTTTAAAGGGGTGGGGCACTGAAGCTTTCTTT; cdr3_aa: CASSLKGWGTEAFF
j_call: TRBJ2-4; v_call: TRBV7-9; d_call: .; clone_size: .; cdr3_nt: TGTGCCAGCAGCTTGGACCTCCACATTCAGTACTTC; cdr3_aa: CASSLDLHIQYF
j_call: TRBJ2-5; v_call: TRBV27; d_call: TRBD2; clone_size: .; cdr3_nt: TGTGCCAGCAGTTCCCGGACTAGTGTAAAGACCCAGTACTTC; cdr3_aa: CASSSRTSVKTQYF
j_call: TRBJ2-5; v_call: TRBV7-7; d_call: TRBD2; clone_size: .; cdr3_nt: TGTGCTAGCAGCGAAACTAGCGGGGGGACCCAGTACTTC; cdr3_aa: CASSETSGGTQYF
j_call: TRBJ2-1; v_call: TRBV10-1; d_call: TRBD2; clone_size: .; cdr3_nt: TGCGCCAGCAGTGAGTCCCCCGGACTAGGAACCTACAATGAGCAGTTCTTC; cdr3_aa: CASSESPGLGTYNEQFF
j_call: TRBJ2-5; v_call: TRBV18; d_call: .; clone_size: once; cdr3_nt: TGTGCCAGCTCACTAGGGTACCAAGAGACCCAGTACTTC; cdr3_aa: CASSLGYQETQYF
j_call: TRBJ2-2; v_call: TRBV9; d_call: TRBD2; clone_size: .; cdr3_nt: TGTGCCAGCAGCGTCAGCGGGAGGGTCACCGGGGAGCTGTTTTTT; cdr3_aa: CASSVSGRVTGELFF
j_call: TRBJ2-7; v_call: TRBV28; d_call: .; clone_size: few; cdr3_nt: TGTGCCAGCAGTTTATCCGGCAGCACCTACGAGCAGTACTTC; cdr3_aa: CASSLSGSTYEQYF
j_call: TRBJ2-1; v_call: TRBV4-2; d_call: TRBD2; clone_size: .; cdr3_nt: TGTGCCAGCAGCGACAGCGGGAGGGCCCATGAGCAGTTCTTC; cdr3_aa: CASSDSGRAHEQFF
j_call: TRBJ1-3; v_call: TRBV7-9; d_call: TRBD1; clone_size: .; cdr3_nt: TGTGCCAGCATCCCCCCGGGACAGGGGTCTGTAATGGGAAACACCATATATTTT; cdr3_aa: CASIPPGQGSVMGNTIYF
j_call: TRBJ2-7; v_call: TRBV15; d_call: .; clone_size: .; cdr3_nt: TGTGCCACCAGCAGGGTCCGGGCCCCCTACGAGCAGTACTTC; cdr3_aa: CATSRVRAPYEQYF
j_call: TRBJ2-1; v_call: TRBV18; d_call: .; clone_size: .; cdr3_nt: TGTGCCAGCTCACCCCGGACAGAAGCCTACAATGAGCAGTTCTTC; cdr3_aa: CASSPRTEAYNEQFF
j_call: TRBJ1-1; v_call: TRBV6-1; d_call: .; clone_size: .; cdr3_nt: TGTGCCAGCAGTGAAGTCCCGGGGGCGGGCGCTTTCTTT; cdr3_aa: CASSEVPGAGAFF
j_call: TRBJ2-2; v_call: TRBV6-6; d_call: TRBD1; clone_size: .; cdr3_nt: TGTGCCAGCAGGGAGCCGCGGGACAGGGCTACCGGGGAGCTGTTTTTT; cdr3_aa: CASREPRDRATGELFF
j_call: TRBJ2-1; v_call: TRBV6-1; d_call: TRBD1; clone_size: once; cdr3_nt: TGTGCCAGCAGTGAAGGGACAGGGGTTTACAATGAGCAGTTCTTC; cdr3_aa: CASSEGTGVYNEQFF
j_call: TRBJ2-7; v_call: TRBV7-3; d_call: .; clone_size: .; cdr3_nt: TGTGCCAGCAGCTTAACTGGGGGAGCCTACGAGCAGTACTTC; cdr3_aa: CASSLTGGAYEQYF
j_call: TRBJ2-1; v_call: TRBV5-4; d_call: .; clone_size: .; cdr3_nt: TGTGCCAGCAGCTTGGACGCATCTCCCCTGGGTGAGCAGTTCTTC; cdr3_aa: CASSLDASPLGEQFF
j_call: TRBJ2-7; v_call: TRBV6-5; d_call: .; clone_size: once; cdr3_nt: TGTGCCAGCAGTTACCATAGGGCCCCCTACGAGCAGTACTTC; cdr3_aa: CASSYHRAPYEQYF
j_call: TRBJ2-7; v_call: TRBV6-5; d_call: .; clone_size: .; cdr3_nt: TGTGCCAGTTCAAGGACAGCATCCTACGAGCAGTACTTC; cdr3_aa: CASSRTASYEQYF
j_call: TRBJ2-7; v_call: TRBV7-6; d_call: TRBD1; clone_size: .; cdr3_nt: TGTGCCAGCAGCACCGGACAGGGGGCATGGCAGTACTTC; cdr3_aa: CASSTGQGAWQYF
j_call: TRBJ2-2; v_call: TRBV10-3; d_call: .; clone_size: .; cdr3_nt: TGTGCCATCAGGTTGACTAAGCAGGCGGGGGAGCTGTTTTTT; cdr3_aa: CAIRLTKQAGELFF
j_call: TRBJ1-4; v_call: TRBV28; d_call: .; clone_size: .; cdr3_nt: TGTGCCAGCAGTTTAGGGGGCGCAACTAATGAAAAACTGTTTTTT; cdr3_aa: CASSLGGATNEKLFF
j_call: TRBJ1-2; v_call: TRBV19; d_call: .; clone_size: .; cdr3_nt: TGTGCCAGTAGTATAGATCTCCCCGGGACGGATGTCTTCTATGGCTACACCTTC; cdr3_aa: CASSIDLPGTDVFYGYTF
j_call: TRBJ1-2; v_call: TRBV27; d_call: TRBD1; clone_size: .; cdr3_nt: TGTGCCAGCAGTTTGCTCTGGGCCCAGGGGGTGATGAGGGGCTACACCTTC; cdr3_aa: CASSLLWAQGVMRGYTF
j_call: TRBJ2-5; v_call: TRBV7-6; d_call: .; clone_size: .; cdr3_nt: TGTGCCAGCAGTATCGGGGAGACCCAGTACTTC; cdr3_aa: CASSIGETQYF
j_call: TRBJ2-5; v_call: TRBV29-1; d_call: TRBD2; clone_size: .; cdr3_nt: TGCAGCGTCGCCACTACTAGCGGGAGGGAAGAGGCCCAGTACTTC; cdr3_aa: CSVATTSGREEAQYF
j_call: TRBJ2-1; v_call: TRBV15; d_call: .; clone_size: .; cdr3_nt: TGTGCCACCAGCAGAGTAAGCGGTTACAATGAGCAGTTCTTC; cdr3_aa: CATSRVSGYNEQFF